This is a list of T cell receptor beta chains from one sample in a study of identical twins. One entry per CDR3 protein, called by TCRdb with MiXCR from the 5' RACE reads. The repertoire consists of some 1,600,000 distinct CDR3 sequences, with about 32% occurring once and the leading ten covering under 0.35%. Sequenced sample: cord blood. These receptors all stem from a newborn girl in good health. CDR3s include the opening cysteine and the closing phenylalanine or tryptophan. D genes are given only for firm matches. The size of a clone is reported for some rows only, either as once, few or many, or as a class for expanded clones.

J gene: TRBJ2-3; CDR3 length: 12; D gene: TRBD2; V gene: TRBV20-1; clone size: .; CDR3 protein: CSPLAGADTQYF; CDR3 DNA: TGCAGCCCCTTAGCGGGAGCAGATACGCAGTATTTT
J gene: TRBJ2-5; CDR3 length: 13; D gene: .; V gene: TRBV20-1; clone size: .; CDR3 protein: CSAPGHDKETQYF; CDR3 DNA: TGCAGTGCCCCGGGACACGACAAAGAGACCCAGTACTTC
J gene: TRBJ1-5; CDR3 length: 8; D gene: .; V gene: TRBV6-1; clone size: .; CDR3 protein: CATQDRHF; CDR3 DNA: TGTGCCACCCAGGACAGGCATTTT
J gene: TRBJ1-1; CDR3 length: 17; D gene: .; V gene: TRBV9; clone size: .; CDR3 protein: CASSVASQVRGNTEAFF; CDR3 DNA: TGTGCCAGCAGCGTAGCTAGCCAGGTACGGGGGAACACTGAAGCTTTCTTT
J gene: TRBJ1-2; CDR3 length: 13; D gene: .; V gene: TRBV25-1; clone size: few; CDR3 protein: CASRDKQGSGYTF; CDR3 DNA: TGTGCCAGCAGAGATAAACAGGGATCTGGCTACACCTTC
J gene: TRBJ2-1; CDR3 length: 14; D gene: .; V gene: TRBV20-1; clone size: .; CDR3 protein: CSARVRLSYNEQFF; CDR3 DNA: TGCAGTGCTAGAGTCCGACTCTCCTACAATGAGCAGTTCTTC
J gene: TRBJ2-3; CDR3 length: 14; D gene: .; V gene: TRBV12-3/TRBV12-4; clone size: few; CDR3 protein: CASHFRVATDTQYF; CDR3 DNA: TGTGCCAGCCACTTCAGGGTAGCGACAGATACGCAGTATTTT
J gene: TRBJ2-1; CDR3 length: 13; D gene: .; V gene: TRBV27; clone size: .; CDR3 protein: CASGRGYYNEQFF; CDR3 DNA: TGTGCCAGCGGGCGGGGTTATTACAATGAGCAGTTCTTC
J gene: TRBJ2-7; CDR3 length: 15; D gene: TRBD1; V gene: TRBV7-7; clone size: .; CDR3 protein: CASSPGTGESYEQYF; CDR3 DNA: TGTGCCAGCAGCCCAGGCACAGGGGAATCCTACGAGCAGTACTTC
J gene: TRBJ2-3; CDR3 length: 17; D gene: .; V gene: TRBV28; clone size: .; CDR3 protein: CASSLRLGEVDTDTQYF; CDR3 DNA: TGTGCCAGCAGTTTGCGCCTCGGGGAGGTCGACACAGATACGCAGTATTTT
J gene: TRBJ2-1; CDR3 length: 12; D gene: .; V gene: TRBV10-3; clone size: few; CDR3 protein: CAISATKNEQFF; CDR3 DNA: TGTGCCATCAGTGCGACTAAGAATGAGCAGTTCTTC
J gene: TRBJ1-5; CDR3 length: 15; D gene: .; V gene: TRBV28; clone size: few; CDR3 protein: CASSFSAGANQPQHF; CDR3 DNA: TGTGCCAGCAGTTTCAGTGCAGGGGCCAATCAGCCCCAGCATTTT
J gene: TRBJ1-4; CDR3 length: 13; D gene: .; V gene: TRBV25-1; clone size: few; CDR3 protein: CASSPGIIEKLFF; CDR3 DNA: TGTGCCAGCAGCCCAGGGATCATTGAAAAACTGTTTTTT
J gene: TRBJ2-1; CDR3 length: 10; D gene: .; V gene: TRBV20-1; clone size: .; CDR3 protein: CSAGSYEQFF; CDR3 DNA: TGCAGTGCTGGTAGTTATGAGCAGTTCTTC
J gene: TRBJ2-3; CDR3 length: 15; D gene: .; V gene: TRBV7-2; clone size: many; CDR3 protein: CASSLERLRTDTQYF; CDR3 DNA: TGTGCCAGCAGCTTAGAGCGGCTACGCACAGATACGCAGTATTTT
J gene: TRBJ2-7; CDR3 length: 14; D gene: TRBD1; V gene: TRBV6-1; clone size: .; CDR3 protein: CASMDRGGRYEQYF; CDR3 DNA: TGTGCCAGCATGGACAGGGGAGGTCGCTACGAGCAGTACTTC
J gene: TRBJ2-1; CDR3 length: 16; D gene: TRBD2; V gene: TRBV7-2; clone size: .; CDR3 protein: CASSVPGLARDNEQFF; CDR3 DNA: TGTGCCAGCAGCGTACCGGGACTAGCGCGTGACAATGAGCAGTTCTTC
J gene: TRBJ1-2; CDR3 length: 14; D gene: .; V gene: TRBV12-3/TRBV12-4; clone size: many; CDR3 protein: CASSLGFGSYGYTF; CDR3 DNA: TGTGCCAGCAGTTTAGGGTTCGGCAGCTATGGCTACACCTTC
J gene: TRBJ1-2; CDR3 length: 15; D gene: TRBD1; V gene: TRBV2; clone size: .; CDR3 protein: CASSTTGDPLYGYTF; CDR3 DNA: TGTGCCAGCAGTACCACAGGGGATCCCCTCTATGGCTACACCTTC
J gene: TRBJ2-1; CDR3 length: 14; D gene: .; V gene: TRBV5-4; clone size: many; CDR3 protein: CASRSGSTPNEQFF; CDR3 DNA: TGTGCCAGCAGAAGCGGATCGACCCCAAATGAGCAGTTCTTC
J gene: TRBJ2-5; CDR3 length: 15; D gene: .; V gene: TRBV12-3/TRBV12-4; clone size: .; CDR3 protein: CASSFFEGGHETQYF; CDR3 DNA: TGTGCCAGCAGTTTTTTCGAGGGGGGGCACGAGACCCAGTACTTC
J gene: TRBJ2-5; CDR3 length: 13; D gene: .; V gene: TRBV20-1; clone size: .; CDR3 protein: CSASTVAEETQYF; CDR3 DNA: TGCAGTGCTAGTACGGTAGCAGAAGAGACCCAGTACTTC
J gene: TRBJ2-1; CDR3 length: 14; D gene: .; V gene: TRBV2; clone size: few; CDR3 protein: CASSVLGPVNEQFF; CDR3 DNA: TGTGCCAGCAGTGTACTAGGTCCGGTCAATGAGCAGTTCTTC
J gene: TRBJ1-4; CDR3 length: 14; D gene: .; V gene: TRBV2; clone size: .; CDR3 protein: CASSPTALNEKLFF; CDR3 DNA: TGTGCCAGCAGTCCGACAGCCCTTAATGAAAAACTGTTTTTT
J gene: TRBJ2-5; CDR3 length: 19; D gene: TRBD2; V gene: TRBV5-6; clone size: .; CDR3 protein: CASSLPGLARTSGAETQYF; CDR3 DNA: TGTGCCAGCAGCTTGCCGGGCCTCGCGCGGACTAGCGGGGCAGAGACCCAGTACTTC
J gene: TRBJ2-5; CDR3 length: 13; D gene: .; V gene: TRBV7-2; clone size: .; CDR3 protein: CTSSLEPAETQYF; CDR3 DNA: TGTACCAGCAGCTTAGAACCGGCAGAGACCCAGTACTTC
J gene: TRBJ2-3; CDR3 length: 14; D gene: .; V gene: TRBV29-1; clone size: .; CDR3 protein: CSVKGGTSADTQYF; CDR3 DNA: TGCAGCGTGAAAGGGGGGACCTCGGCAGATACGCAGTATTTT
J gene: TRBJ2-7; CDR3 length: 15; D gene: TRBD2; V gene: TRBV12-3/TRBV12-4; clone size: few; CDR3 protein: CASSSRGTRNYEQYF; CDR3 DNA: TGTGCCAGCAGCAGCCGTGGGACTAGAAACTACGAGCAGTACTTC